This record looks at one TCR beta chain sequence and its context. Its specificity is not known. The germline V gene has CDR1 LNHDA and CDR2 SQIVND (reference sequence). The CDR3 contains 13 residues. Unmatched junction bases numbered 3, after V lost 3 bases and J lost 5 bases. The sample is drawn from a study of OX40 agonist ivuxolimab in advanced cancers. Study-level background: Treatment of patients was with ivuxolimab, an agonistic anti-OX40 (CD134) antibody. Participants could have had prior anti-PD-1, anti-PD-L1 or anti-CTLA-4 therapy, and around 43% had some. Study conclusions and caveats: Expanded peripheral T-cell antigen specificity went undetermined. Both blood CD4+ and CD8+ T cells showed clonal growth by week 6 at 0.1 to 3.0 mg/kg.

This table comes from immunoSEQ multiplex PCR, and its TCRdb copy is limited to in-frame clones, with some not included. The sample shows some 78,000 clones, roughly nine tenths of them seen only once. This chain connects TRBV19 to TRBJ2-5; TRBD1 matches 7 bases. The input for sequencing was CD4+ or CD8+ T cells sorted from blood, taken in a trial of the OX40 agonist ivuxolimab. The receptor was isolated from an adult with an advanced solid tumor such as melanoma, head and neck, liver or kidney cancer. CDR3 loop: CASSMTGLETQYF. In nucleotides, the CDR3 is TGTGCCAGTAGTATGACAGGGTTGGAGACCCAGTACTTC.